Sequencing of this T cell receptor beta chain was carried out in a study of OX40 agonist ivuxolimab in advanced cancers. This clone has a count of ten or more. The data were produced by immunoSEQ multiplex PCR, yet TCRdb's version contains in-frame clones alone and is incomplete. The data contain roughly 63,000 clones, about 89% of them singletons. The CDR3 runs to 12 residues. Trimming shortened V by 7 bases and J by 14 bases, and 18 bases separated the two germline ends. Per germline, CDR1 MGHRA and CDR2 YSYEKL. This chain connects TRBV4-1 to TRBJ1-5, with a tentative D call TRBD1 (6 bases). This sequence was found in an adult with an advanced solid tumor such as melanoma, head and neck, liver or kidney cancer. Sequences were derived from CD4+ or CD8+ T cells sorted from blood, sampled in a trial of the OX40 agonist ivuxolimab. The CDR3 sequence: CASKGRGSEKHF. The CDR3 DNA follows: TGCGCCAGCAAAGGCAGGGGCTCTGAGAAGCATTTT.